Detailed here is one TCR beta chain. Its antigen is currently unknown. The data derive from a study of OX40 agonist ivuxolimab in advanced cancers. Study results and limitations: Undetermined was the antigen specificity of the expanded peripheral T cells. It was also the case that some nonresponders had low normalized T-cell clonal expansion. In the 0.1-3.0 mg/kg groups, partial responders showed among the lowest expansion.

Sequencing used immunoSEQ multiplex PCR; TCRdb keeps in-frame clones, though not all of them. Counted here are 70,000 or so clones, over 65% occurring once; the ten biggest clones make up over 5%. Samples of blood were obtained at baseline, on cycle 4 day 1, and on cycle 7 day 1. The TCR sequence derives from an adult with an advanced solid tumor such as melanoma, head and neck, liver or kidney cancer. The source was CD4+ or CD8+ T cells sorted from blood, collected in a trial of the OX40 agonist ivuxolimab.

The CDR3 region is CASSQAGEASGYTF. CDR3 in DNA: TGTGCCAGCAGCCAAGCAGGGGAGGCGAGTGGCTACACCTTC. V is TRBV5-4 and J is TRBJ1-2, with D tentatively TRBD1 (6 bases). CDR3 length equals 14 residues. The V gene's germline CDR1 is SGHNT and CDR2 YYREEE (reference sequence). Trimming removed 4 bases at V and 7 bases at J, with 17 bases between. The variable domain in full, with the rest retrieved from reference TRBV5-4 and TRBJ1-2, is ETGVTQSPTHLIKTRGQQVTLRCSSQSGHNTVSWYQQALGQGPQFIFQYYREEENGRGNFPPRFSGLQFPNYSSELNVNALELDDSALYLCASSQAGEASGYTFGSGTRLTVV.